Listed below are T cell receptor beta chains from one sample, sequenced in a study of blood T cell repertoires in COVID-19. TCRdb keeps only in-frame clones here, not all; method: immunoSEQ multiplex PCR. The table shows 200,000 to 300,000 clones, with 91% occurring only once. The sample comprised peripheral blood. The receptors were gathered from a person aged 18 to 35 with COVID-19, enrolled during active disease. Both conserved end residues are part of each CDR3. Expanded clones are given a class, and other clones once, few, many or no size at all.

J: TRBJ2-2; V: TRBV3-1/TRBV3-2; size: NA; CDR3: CASSPSGRITGELFF
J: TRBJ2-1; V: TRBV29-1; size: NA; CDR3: CSVRPGVGEQFF
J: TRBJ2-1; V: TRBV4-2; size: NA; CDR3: CASSQGDRGSYNEQFF
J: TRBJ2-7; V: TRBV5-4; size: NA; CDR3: CASSFEQTYEQYF
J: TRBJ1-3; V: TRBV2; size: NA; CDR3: CASTDWTGAGNTIYF
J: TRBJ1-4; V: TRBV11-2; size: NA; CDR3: CAGSLGQGTEKLFF
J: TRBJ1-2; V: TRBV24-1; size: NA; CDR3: CATSDTGGYTF
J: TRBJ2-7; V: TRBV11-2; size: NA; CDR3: CASSLGTGGGYEQYF
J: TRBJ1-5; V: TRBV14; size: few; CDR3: CASRKRPDGGGQPQHF
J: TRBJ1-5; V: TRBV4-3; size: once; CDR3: CASSQEADFRPQHF
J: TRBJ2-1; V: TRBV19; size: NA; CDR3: CASKTSGSSGNEQFF
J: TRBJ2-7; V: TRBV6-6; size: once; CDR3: CASSYRGQGGYEQYF
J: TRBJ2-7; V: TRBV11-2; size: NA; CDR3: CASSLNRDGSYEQYF
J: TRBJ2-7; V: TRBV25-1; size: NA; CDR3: CASSVDSGTGYEQYF
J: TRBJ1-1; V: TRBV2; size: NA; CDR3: CASTITGTRITEAFF
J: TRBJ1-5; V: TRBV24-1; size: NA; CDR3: CATHILGPHLSQHF
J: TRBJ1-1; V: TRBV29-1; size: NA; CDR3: CSGTGTGYTEAFF
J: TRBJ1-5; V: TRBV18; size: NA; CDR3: CASSPPTGGSNQPQHF
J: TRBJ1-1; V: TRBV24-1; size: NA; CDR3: CATSEHTQGKAFF
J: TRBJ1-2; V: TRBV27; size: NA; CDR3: CASTPAHGTLLGYTF
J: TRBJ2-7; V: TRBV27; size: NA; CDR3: CASSVAGGLEQYF
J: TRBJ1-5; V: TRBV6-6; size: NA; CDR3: CASSYSELEQPQHF
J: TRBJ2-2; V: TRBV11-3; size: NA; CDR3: CASRGTGELFF
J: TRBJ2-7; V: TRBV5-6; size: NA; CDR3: CASSIRQGVTYEQYF
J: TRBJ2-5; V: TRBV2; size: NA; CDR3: CASSVEGGKETQYF
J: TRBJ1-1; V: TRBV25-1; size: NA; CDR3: CASSESVQGTEAFF
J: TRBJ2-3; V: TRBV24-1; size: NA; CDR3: CATSLGLAGLTDTQYF
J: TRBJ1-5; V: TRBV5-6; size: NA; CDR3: CASSLVSGPQHF
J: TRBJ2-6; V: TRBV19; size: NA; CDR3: CASRTGVSGANVLTF
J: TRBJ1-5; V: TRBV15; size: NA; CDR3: CATSSGEQGNNQPQHF
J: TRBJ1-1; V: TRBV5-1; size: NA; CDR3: CASSLTGTNRNTEAFF
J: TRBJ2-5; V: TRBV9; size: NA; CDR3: CASSPGVYQETQYF
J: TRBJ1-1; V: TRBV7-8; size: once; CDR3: CASRSLEDTEAFF
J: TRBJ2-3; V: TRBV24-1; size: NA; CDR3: CATSDRTSGRPFTDTQYF
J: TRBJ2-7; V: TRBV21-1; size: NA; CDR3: CPRRTGTYEQYF
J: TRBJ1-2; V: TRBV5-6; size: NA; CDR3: CASSLRDSGAYGYTF
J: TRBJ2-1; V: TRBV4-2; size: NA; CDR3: CASGRRLSDNEQFF
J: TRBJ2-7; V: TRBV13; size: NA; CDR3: CASSPRQDSYEQYF
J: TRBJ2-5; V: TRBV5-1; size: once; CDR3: CASSLESLETQYF
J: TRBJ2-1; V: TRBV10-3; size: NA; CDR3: CAISEAPNTAGFGQFF
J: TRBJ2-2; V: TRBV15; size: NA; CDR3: CATSRGETGSTGELFF
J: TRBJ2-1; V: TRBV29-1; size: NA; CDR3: CSVEDLSGRLSSYNEQFF
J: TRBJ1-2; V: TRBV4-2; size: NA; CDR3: CASSHQPGQGDYGYTF
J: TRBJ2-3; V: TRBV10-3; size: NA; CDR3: CATIRQGTDTQYF
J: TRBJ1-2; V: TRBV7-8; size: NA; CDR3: CASSPNELFANYGYTF
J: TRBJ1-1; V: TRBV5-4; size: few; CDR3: CASSTSGVLNTEAFF
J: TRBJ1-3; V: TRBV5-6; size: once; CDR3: CASSLRSTGNTIYF
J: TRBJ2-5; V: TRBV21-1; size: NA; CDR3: CARPVTVWKSGEGQETQYF
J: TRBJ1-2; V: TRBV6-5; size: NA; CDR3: CASSYPLTADYGYTF
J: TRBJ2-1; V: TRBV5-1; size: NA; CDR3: CASSLDASGSDEQFF